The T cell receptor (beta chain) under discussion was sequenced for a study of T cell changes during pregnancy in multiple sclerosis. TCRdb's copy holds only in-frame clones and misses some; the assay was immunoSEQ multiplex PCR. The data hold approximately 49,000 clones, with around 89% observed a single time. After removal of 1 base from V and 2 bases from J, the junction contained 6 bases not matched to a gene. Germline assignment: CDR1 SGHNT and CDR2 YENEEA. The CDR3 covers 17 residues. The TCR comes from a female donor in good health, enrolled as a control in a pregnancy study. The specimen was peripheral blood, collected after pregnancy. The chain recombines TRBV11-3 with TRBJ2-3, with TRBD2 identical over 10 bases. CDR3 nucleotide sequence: TGTGCCAGCAGCTTAGTTGCCCTAGCGGGAGCCACAGATACGCAGTATTTT. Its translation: CASSLVALAGATDTQYF.